This T cell receptor beta chain was sequenced in a study of cytomegalovirus exposure and HLA in healthy donors (dated by TCRdb to the late 2010s). About the study as a whole: In an earlier analysis of 450 to 750 of the donors, under 300 Gb of sequence data and approximately 100 million unique TCR beta sequences from about 179 million T cells were reported. An early release covering roughly 640 HLA-typed donors comprised around 300 gigabases of sequencing data and 85 million to 100 million unique TCR sequences. The genetic ancestry cluster associated with self-reported Caucasian donors included approximately 85% of the 398 genotyped donors. The study was designed to test whether signatures of past pathogen exposure could be identified by cataloging public T cell receptors. The study profiled the T cell repertoires of hundreds of subjects by immunosequencing and related them to cytomegalovirus serostatus. In addition to the first cohort of hundreds of subjects, a separate validation cohort of 120 different subjects was used. To predict cytomegalovirus infection status, the study combined high-throughput TCR immunosequencing, statistical association of individual TCRs with disease status, and machine learning. A later analysis re-examined previously published TCR beta repertoires from 610 or so donors and added high-resolution HLA genotyping to investigate patterns of TCR occurrence. Rather than using new phenotypic data, the later analysis identified candidate immune exposures from TCR beta sequences and from how often those sequences occurred across donors. In an earlier analysis of 500 to 650 of the donors, high-throughput TCR beta sequencing was used to judge whether each TCR beta V gene segment behaved as functional or pseudogenic. Donor age, sex, ethnicity and CMV serostatus were collected together with the repertoire data. A later genetic analysis used genome-wide SNP genotypes for about three fifths of the 666 donors, treating that subset as a discovery cohort. All discovery cohort repertoires had been generated on a single sequencing platform. Class I and class II HLA loci were covered by the typing at four-digit resolution. The number of typed donors differed by locus: about 620-640 for A, B, C, DRB1 and DQB1; approximately 540 for DQA1; roughly 600 for DPA1; and some 450 for DPB1. A few DR-DQ haplotypes were treated as single units for association and clustering because of strong linkage in the cohort. Among 398 genotyped donors of the cohort, an average of roughly 230,000 unique TCR beta nucleotide sequences was sequenced per donor, of which roughly 17% were non-productive. Beyond this particular receptor, the publication reports: A later analysis reported that several top co-occurrence clusters appeared linked to parvovirus B19, influenza, CMV and Epstein-Barr virus. In the study, about 150 TCR beta chains were listed as associated with cytomegalovirus. In vitro tests confirmed that a few of the cytomegalovirus-associated TCR beta chains recognize cytomegalovirus antigens. In a later analysis, some 18,000 TCR beta sequences were associated with specific HLA alleles at a false discovery rate of 0.05. Compared with equally common non-associated chains, HLA-associated TCR beta chains in a later analysis were more clonally expanded and had lower generation probabilities. CMV serostatus was the only immune exposure information available for the cohort. The sequencing pipeline was judged likely to have produced a cluster of highly shared sequence variants as a technical artifact. While some public TCRs were present in many individuals, most TCR sequences turned up only very rarely across donors. Sequencing depth was assumed to be roughly uniform across donors in the presence/absence analyses, though that assumption may not hold. In a later genetic analysis, fewer N-insertions in productive TCRs were reported among donors in an Asian-associated ancestry cluster than the approximately 710-donor mean. In an earlier analysis of about 540 of the donors, most TCR beta V segments were observed in productive rearrangements about 90% or about 30% of the time, broadly matching IMGT annotations. According to the authors, the approach could potentially be generalized to other disease states and immunological phenotypes. The earlier analysis of almost 600 of the donors excluded around 17 rarely observed V segments, including chromosome 9 orphons, because counts were too low. Cytomegalovirus status was reported to be diagnosed by the classifier with high specificity and sensitivity in both the original and validation cohorts. Linkage disequilibrium might explain the correlated functional status among segregating V segments, but an unknown experimental factor could not be excluded. Strong co-occurrence of HLA alleles, especially DR and DQ, made assigning TCR associations to individual alleles difficult. The cohort was sequenced for TCR beta chains only, and without alpha or paired-chain data the features that could be detected were limited. In a later analysis, TCR association rates were found to vary across HLA loci, with the most associated TCRs seen for DRB1 alleles and the fewest for HLA-C alleles. In a later genetic analysis, a missense DCLRE1C variant was associated with V-gene and J-gene trimming of TCR beta chains, and the association was replicated in an independent cohort. HLA typing was unavailable for some donors at each locus, so association tests used only the typed subset. A further reported finding was that TCR beta sequences accurately predicted the HLA-A and HLA-B alleles for most subjects in the first cohort. According to a later analysis, most CMV-associated TCR beta chains appeared to be HLA-restricted, and the HLA associations seemed to be driven largely by CMV exposure.

Library creation used the immunoSEQ multiplex PCR assay. A mixture of 60 forward primers for TCR Vbeta segments and 13 reverse primers for TCR Jbeta segments was used in the multiplex PCR. Amplification of the CDR3 region of rearranged TCR beta genes was performed with a multiplex PCR assay on genomic DNA. The amplified TCR beta libraries were sequenced on the Illumina HiSeq System as 87-base-pair reads. The original pipeline was this. Across the roughly 600 repertoires, a later analysis counted 80 million or so unique TCR beta chains, roughly 11 million of which were shared by at least two donors. Raw reads were error-corrected and collapsed into unique sequences with a nearest-neighbor algorithm that merged closely related sequences to remove PCR and sequencing errors. To assign V, D and J gene segments, CDR3 sequences were aligned to IMGT reference sequences. For a sequence to be retained, a match of at least six nucleotides to both a V gene segment and a J gene segment was required. A rearrangement counted as productive if the CDR3 had no stop codons and remained in frame with V and J, and every other rearrangement counted as non-productive. Following IMGT convention, CDR3 was defined as the stretch from the second conserved V-encoded cysteine up to the conserved J-encoded phenylalanine. In an earlier analysis of more than 550 of the donors, sequences lacking an unambiguous match to a single V gene segment were excluded. An earlier analysis of almost 600 of the donors classified V segments as functional when productive rearrangements were above 56.7% and as segregating when the standard deviation between donors was above 5%. A statistical classification framework was built to diagnose cytomegalovirus status from the catalog of TCR beta chain sequences. In a later analysis, TCR nucleotide sequences were compared against IMGT/GENE-DB human TR gene sequences so that V and J genes could be assigned. In a later analysis, CDR3 sequences and most-parsimonious VDJ recombination scenarios were assigned using the TCRdist pipeline. In a later analysis, each TCR beta chain was defined by its CDR3 amino acid sequence together with its V-gene family, and reads lacking a unique V-gene family were excluded. To address suspected cross-contamination and a sequencing artifact, a later analysis removed under 600 highly shared, low-generation-probability nucleotide sequences. For each public chain, a later analysis derived a clonal expansion index from normalized ranks of inferred template counts within each repertoire. Generation probabilities in a later analysis came from a VDJ recombination model fitted to out-of-frame rearrangements, and those results were checked against IGoR. Hypergeometric tests were used in a later analysis to score TCR-TCR, TCR-HLA and TCR-CMV co-occurrence, with a repertoire-size bias correction applied to the TCR pairs. False discovery rates were estimated in a later analysis by permuting HLA or CMV assignments 20 times. A later analysis grouped co-occurring TCRs with DBSCAN, adding TCRdist sequence similarity when clustering within HLA-allele-positive subsets. Repertoires with fewer than 30,000 or more than 120,000 public chains were left out of co-occurrence clustering, as were four to six repertoires with anomalous nucleotide sharing. TCRdb re-hosts the immuneACCESS table, in-frame sequences only. Its copies lack some clones; in the studies checked, an unresolved V gene accounts for under half of them, and the cause for the rest is not known. The DNA was the basis for D and trimming; V, J and clone size are from that table. The sample contains about 130,000 clones, roughly 78% of them found a single time. The leading ten clones occupy roughly 4% of the sample.

Regarding this clone: The clone's antigen remains unknown. Per-base qualities were not stored, and no clone one base away is much larger.

In total, approximately 610 healthy bone marrow donors made up the cohort. At the time of sampling, all cohort members were nominally healthy, though unrecorded immune exposures were likely present. The donor was CMV seropositive and was included in the group of 250 to 300 seropositive cohort members. A peripheral blood sample was provided by each donor, and peripheral blood mononuclear cells were used for TCR beta sequencing. The Qiagen DNeasy Blood Extraction Kit was used to extract genomic DNA from the blood cell samples. The sequencing sample was made of PBMCs. This clonotype originated in a man between 45 and 60 years old in good health and CMV-seropositive.

The nucleotide sequence reads as follows: TGTGCCAGCAGTAAGAGCCTAGGCTCTGGAAACACCATATATTTT. Translated, it gives CASSKSLGSGNTIYF. The V and J genes are TRBV5-5 and TRBJ1-3; a confident D gene designation cannot be given. From a lookup of the germline V gene (reference sequence), CDR1 and CDR2 are SGHKS and YYEKEE. Inclusive of the bounding cysteine and phenylalanine, the CDR3 is 15 residues long. Left in the record is the CDR3 DNA by itself, 45 bases read in frame from the first base. V lost 5 bases and J lost 0 bases; the stretch between them is 12 bases long.